This T cell receptor beta chain originates from a study of cytomegalovirus exposure and HLA in healthy donors. Regarding the study as a whole: It was reported that TCR beta sequences correctly inferred the HLA-A and HLA-B alleles for most subjects. V- and J-gene trimming of TCR beta was linked (in a later analysis) to a missense DCLRE1C variant.

Turning to this clone: Its antigen is unknown.

The PCR contained 60 Vbeta and 13 Jbeta primers. The repertoire was sequenced with immunoSEQ multiplex PCR; TCRdb's copy has only in-frame clones and lacks some. This sample has approximately 61,000 clones, with around 75% found just once. The CDR3 sequence is 16 residues long. The V segment lost 4 bases and the J segment 9 bases; nucleotides outside the gene matches: 11. The germline gives CDR1 MDHEN, CDR2 SYDVKM. The receptor was isolated from a man aged 50 to 59 in good health and CMV-seropositive. Material: PBMCs. This rearrangement joins TRBV28 to TRBJ2-1, with 11 nucleotides matching TRBD2. For the CDR3, the DNA is TGTGCCAGCAGTTCTTTCACTAGCGGGAGTGCCAGTGAGCAGTTCTTC. Protein: CASSSFTSGSASEQFF.